The rows below give T cell receptor beta chains drawn from one sample of a study of shared clonotypes between healthy human individuals. Only in-frame clones appear in the TCRdb table, and some are missing; sequencing was by immunoSEQ multiplex PCR. This table has approximately 2.3 million clones, roughly 93% appearing once. The sample consisted of naive CD4+ T cells from PBMCs. The receptor source for this set is a man aged 18 to 29 in good health. Some clones in this sample may be carry-over from other donors' samples. Each CDR3 is given with its conserved first and last residue. The D gene is left open where the match is weak. Size values are once, few and many counts, or a class for expanded clones, and some rows have none.

length	D	V	size	J	CDR3	DNA
14	NA	TRBV7-6	NA	TRBJ2-7	CASSLAFREGEQYF	TGTGCCAGCAGCTTAGCCTTTCGGGAAGGCGAGCAGTACTTC
14	NA	TRBV28	NA	TRBJ2-3	CASTLGGSSDTQYF	TGTGCCAGCACCTTGGGCGGATCCTCAGATACGCAGTATTTT
15	NA	TRBV27	NA	TRBJ2-6	CASSLEGSGANVLTF	TGTGCCAGCAGTTTAGAGGGGTCTGGGGCCAACGTCCTGACTTTC
17	TRBD1	TRBV7-2	NA	TRBJ1-1	CASSLAFGQGRNTEAFF	TGTGCCAGCAGCTTAGCTTTCGGACAGGGGAGGAACACTGAAGCTTTCTTT
13	NA	TRBV7-9	NA	TRBJ2-7	CASSLAGSYEQYF	TGTGCCAGCAGCCTCGCTGGGTCCTACGAGCAGTACTTC
14	NA	TRBV5-1	once	TRBJ1-5	CASSLTGGDQPQHF	TGCGCCAGCAGCTTGACCGGGGGTGATCAGCCCCAGCATTTT
16	NA	TRBV4-1	once	TRBJ2-1	CASSQVPGARNNEQFF	TGCGCCAGCAGCCAAGTCCCCGGGGCCAGGAACAATGAGCAGTTCTTC
13	TRBD1	TRBV5-4	NA	TRBJ2-7	CASSPGQNYEQYF	TGTGCCAGCAGCCCGGGACAGAACTACGAGCAGTACTTC
15	TRBD1	TRBV6-6	NA	TRBJ1-2	CASSYLGQKNYGYTF	TGTGCCAGCAGTTACCTGGGACAGAAGAACTATGGCTACACCTTC
11	NA	TRBV30	NA	TRBJ2-7	CAWSKIYEQYF	TGTGCCTGGAGTAAAATATACGAGCAGTACTTC
14	TRBD2	TRBV10-1	NA	TRBJ2-5	CARQSGIRVETQYF	TGCGCCAGGCAAAGCGGGATCAGAGTAGAGACCCAGTACTTC
13	NA	TRBV11-3	NA	TRBJ2-1	CASSLEVDSEQFF	TGTGCCAGCAGCTTAGAGGTAGACTCCGAGCAGTTCTTC
11	NA	TRBV6-6	NA	TRBJ1-1	CASSYSGRAFF	TGTGCCAGCAGTTACTCAGGGAGAGCTTTCTTT
16	NA	TRBV18	NA	TRBJ2-2	CASSFTPTGNTGELFF	TGTGCCAGCTCATTTACCCCGACAGGAAACACCGGGGAGCTGTTTTTT
15	NA	TRBV7-3	NA	TRBJ1-1	CASSPDGRANTEAFF	TGTGCCAGCAGCCCCGATGGCCGGGCGAACACTGAAGCTTTCTTT
12	NA	TRBV29-1	NA	TRBJ2-1	CSVDPGGREQFF	TGCAGCGTTGACCCCGGGGGGCGAGAGCAGTTCTTC
16	TRBD2	TRBV30	NA	TRBJ2-3	CAWSVGTKRRTDTQYF	TGTGCCTGGAGTGTAGGGACTAAGAGGAGAACAGATACGCAGTATTTT
15	TRBD2	TRBV11-2	NA	TRBJ2-5	CASSGTSGSGGTQYF	TGTGCCAGCAGCGGGACTAGCGGGAGTGGGGGGACCCAGTACTTC
15	TRBD1	TRBV5-1	NA	TRBJ2-2	CASTSTGGGTGELFF	TGCGCCAGCACCTCGACAGGGGGAGGGACCGGGGAGCTGTTTTTT
16	TRBD2	TRBV10-3	NA	TRBJ2-3	CAISAGLAGGTDTQYF	TGTGCCATCAGTGCCGGACTAGCGGGAGGCACAGATACGCAGTATTTT
15	NA	TRBV6-1	NA	TRBJ1-3	CASSENRVSGNTIYF	TGTGCCAGCAGTGAAAACAGGGTCTCTGGAAACACCATATATTTT
17	TRBD2	TRBV5-1	NA	TRBJ2-3	CASSSGTSGSSTDTQYF	TGCGCCAGCAGCTCCGGGACTAGCGGGTCTAGCACAGATACGCAGTATTTT
15	NA	TRBV5-1	NA	TRBJ1-2	CASSLVMGGNYGYTF	TGCGCCAGCAGCTTGGTAATGGGGGGCAACTATGGCTACACCTTC
19	TRBD1	TRBV5-1	NA	TRBJ1-4	CASSLVTGESEATNEKLFF	TGCGCCAGCAGCTTGGTGACAGGGGAAAGCGAGGCAACTAATGAAAAACTGTTTTTT
14	NA	TRBV29-1	NA	TRBJ2-2	CSVAGTLGTGELFF	TGCAGCGTCGCCGGGACCTTGGGGACCGGGGAGCTGTTTTTT
16	NA	TRBV6-1	NA	TRBJ2-7	CASSEAVGGYSYEQYF	TGTGCCAGCAGTGAAGCAGTAGGGGGGTACTCCTACGAGCAGTACTTC
13	NA	TRBV25-1	NA	TRBJ1-1	CASRRGRNTEAFF	TGTGCCAGCAGGAGGGGACGGAACACTGAAGCTTTCTTT
13	TRBD1	TRBV4-2	NA	TRBJ2-1	CASSQEGGSEQFF	TGTGCCAGCAGCCAAGAAGGGGGCAGTGAGCAGTTCTTC
18	TRBD1	TRBV4-2	NA	TRBJ1-4	CASSQDPIAGGRNEKLFF	TGTGCCAGCAGCCAAGATCCGATCGCAGGGGGTCGTAATGAAAAACTGTTTTTT
14	NA	TRBV7-9	NA	TRBJ2-3	CASSLDPDVDTQYF	TGTGCCAGCAGCTTAGACCCAGATGTGGATACGCAGTATTTT
15	NA	TRBV28	NA	TRBJ1-1	CASNRGRRRNTEAFF	TGTGCCAGCAACCGGGGCCGGAGGCGAAACACTGAAGCTTTCTTT
13	NA	TRBV7-9	NA	TRBJ2-3	CASSLSGTDTQYF	TGTGCCAGCAGCCTTAGCGGAACAGATACGCAGTATTTT
12	NA	TRBV7-2	NA	TRBJ2-5	CASSLRLQTQYF	TGTGCCAGCAGCTTAAGACTGCAGACCCAGTACTTC
16	TRBD1	TRBV5-1	NA	TRBJ1-1	CASSRQGFGENTEAFF	TGCGCCAGCAGCCGACAGGGCTTCGGGGAGAACACTGAAGCTTTCTTT
14	NA	TRBV30	few	TRBJ1-1	CAWSLGHRNTEAFF	TGTGCCTGGAGTTTAGGTCACCGGAACACTGAAGCTTTCTTT
16	NA	TRBV19	NA	TRBJ2-2	CASSPRARANTGELFF	TGTGCCAGTAGCCCAAGGGCTAGAGCGAACACCGGGGAGCTGTTTTTT
19	TRBD2	TRBV7-3	NA	TRBJ2-2	CASSLRGGPGLGVPGELFF	TGTGCCAGCAGCTTACGTGGAGGACCGGGACTAGGGGTTCCCGGGGAGCTGTTTTTT
16	NA	TRBV28	few	TRBJ1-5	CASSPMDSWSNQPQHF	TGTGCCAGCAGCCCGATGGACTCCTGGAGCAATCAGCCCCAGCATTTT
15	NA	TRBV7-2	NA	TRBJ2-7	CASAHGFTYTYEQYF	TGTGCCAGCGCCCACGGGTTTACGTATACCTACGAGCAGTACTTC
12	NA	TRBV11-3	NA	TRBJ2-3	CASSSLPDTQYF	TGTGCCAGCAGCTCCCTCCCAGATACGCAGTATTTT
15	TRBD1	TRBV2	NA	TRBJ2-7	CASSVSRQGMYEQYF	TGTGCCAGCAGTGTATCCCGACAGGGGATGTACGAGCAGTACTTC
13	NA	TRBV30	NA	TRBJ1-1	CAWMGGPWTEAFF	TGTGCCTGGATGGGGGGGCCGTGGACTGAAGCTTTCTTT
17	TRBD1	TRBV7-9	NA	TRBJ1-2	CASSLSVVTGAARGYTF	TGTGCCAGCAGCTTATCCGTCGTGACAGGGGCCGCTCGAGGCTACACCTTC
15	TRBD2	TRBV7-6	NA	TRBJ2-7	CASSLSPSGTHEQYF	TGTGCCAGCAGCTTATCGCCTAGCGGGACACACGAGCAGTACTTC
15	NA	TRBV6-5	NA	TRBJ2-7	CASSPTHAGLYEQYF	TGTGCCAGCAGCCCCACTCACGCGGGACTCTACGAGCAGTACTTC
17	NA	TRBV5-1	NA	TRBJ2-2	CASSLAPLTGNTGELFF	TGCGCCAGCAGCTTGGCCCCATTGACAGGAAACACCGGGGAGCTGTTTTTT